In its sample, the clone carrying this TCR beta chain was seen many times. Its antigen is not identified. Carried by the TCR beta cDNA libraries were unique molecular identifiers. TCRdb reprocessed the PCR reads via MiXCR and lists one record per CDR3 protein. Of over 250,000 distinct CDR3 sequences detected, 36% appear once; the ten largest clones hold less than 6%. The data derive from a study of post-analysis software for immune sequencing data. Whole-study context: Disease trajectories encompassed relapsing-remitting, secondary progressive and progressive-relapsing multiple sclerosis. Notes on the study in general: Versus controls, multiple sclerosis patients showed significantly lower diversity (normalized Chao1).

The sequenced material came from blood. The TCR originated in a girl aged 5-17 years with multiple sclerosis.

CDR3 amino acids: CAIAVRNYGYTF. The CDR3 coding sequence is TGCGCTATAGCGGTTAGGAACTATGGCTACACCTTC. The rearrangement joins TRBV29-1 to TRBJ1-2; no clear D. Germline V gene sequence: CDR1 SQVTM, CDR2 ANQGSEA. This CDR3 is built from 12 residues.